What follows are 6 T cell receptor beta chains derived from one specimen sequenced in a study of immune evolution from preneoplasia to lung adenocarcinoma. Method: immunoSEQ multiplex PCR; TCRdb's copy keeps in-frame clones and lacks some. The sample consists of roughly 5,000 clones, about 82% of them appearing once. Sequenced material: FFPE minimally invasive lung adenocarcinoma tissue. Every receptor here comes from a person aged 60-79 years with lung adenocarcinoma.

This chain uses TRBV5-5 with TRBJ1-5; 9 positions match TRBD1. This CDR3 has 16 residues. Germline loops: CDR1 SGHKS, CDR2 YYEKEE (reference sequence). Trimming took 1 base from V and 3 from J; bases not matched to a gene: 5. The chain's CDR3 is CASSLTTGGSNQPQHF. The CDR3 DNA reads as TGTGCCAGCAGCTTGACGACAGGGGGTTCCAATCAGCCCCAGCATTTT.

The rearrangement joins TRBV10-2 to TRBJ1-1; TRBD1 matches 8 bases. This CDR3 comprises 12 residues. Germline loops: CDR1 WSHSY, CDR2 SAAADI. Trimming removed 8 bases from V and 4 bases from J; junction bases left unmatched: 3. In nucleotides, the CDR3 is TGCGCCAGCGGACAGGGTTCCACTGAAGCTTTCTTT. It specifies CASGQGSTEAFF.

V gene TRBV28 combines with J gene TRBJ1-1; TRBD1 is a possible D gene (5 bases). Between the trimmed V and J ends, which lost 7 bases and 0 bases, there was a span of 12 bases. Germline values: CDR1 MDHEN, CDR2 SYDVKM. The CDR3 has 14 amino acids. The CDR3 DNA follows: TGTGCCAGCATCCCGGGACCGATGAACACTGAAGCTTTCTTT. Its protein product is CASIPGPMNTEAFF.

This clone came up once. J is TRBJ1-5 and V is TRBV10-3; possible D gene TRBD1, 6 bases. In germline, CDR1 is ENHRY, CDR2 SYGVKD. Trimming removed 0 bases at V and 1 base at J, with 10 bases between. The CDR3 is 16 amino acids. The CDR3 DNA is TGTGCCATCAGTGAGTCCAGGGGCGGGAGCAATCAGCCCCAGCATTTT. This codes for CAISESRGGSNQPQHF.

By its share, this clone is medium-sized. V and J are TRBV6-5 and TRBJ2-5, with no clear D. Germline CDR1 MNHEY, CDR2 SVGAGI. Trimming took 6 bases from V and 5 from J, leaving 16 bases between them. There are 14 residues in the CDR3. CDR3 sequence (DNA): TGTGCCAGCAGCACCCCGAGGTTGGAGGAGACCCAGTACTTC. Amino acid sequence: CASSTPRLEETQYF.

The chain is built from TRBV18 and TRBJ2-7, with TRBD1 as a possible D gene (7 bases). Trimming removed 2 bases from V and 4 bases from J, with 18 bases in between. Germline V gene sequence: CDR1 KGHSH, CDR2 LQKENI. This CDR3 has 16 amino acids. CDR3 bases: TGTGCCAGCTCACCAATGAAGGGGGCGCGGGGATACGAGCAGTACTTC. Its translation: CASSPMKGARGYEQYF.